This TCR beta chain was recovered during a study of T cells expressing NK-cell markers. About the study: The eight sequenced donors comprised seven who were HCMV-seropositive and one who was seronegative.

The CDR3 covers 11 residues. The germline CDR1 and CDR2 sequences are GTSNPN and SVGIG (reference sequence). TCRdb reanalyzed the 5' RACE reads, giving one entry per CDR3 protein sequence and no DNA. The sample table sets out 500,000 or so distinct CDR3 sequences. Input material: blood T cells: a sorted CD56 or NKG2C T cell subset, CD4+ or CD8+ T cells, or bulk PBMC T cells (not recorded which). The chain carries TRBV30 and TRBJ2-2. The source of this sequence is a man between 18 and 29 years old in good health. This CDR3 is CAWTTARGLFF. Complete variable domain (other parts from reference TRBV30 and TRBJ2-2): SQTIHQWPATLVQPVGSPLSLECTVEGTSNPNLYWYRQAAGRGLQLLFYSVGIGQISSEVPQNLSASRPQDRQFILSSKKLLLSDSGFYLCAWTTARGLFFGEGSRLTVL.